The 19 T cell receptor beta chains in this list originate from one sample, sequenced in a study of T cell repertoires in cytomegalovirus infection. TCRdb passed the reads through MiXCR, listing each CDR3 protein once. The data show some 440,000 distinct CDR3 sequences, 25% to 40% seen once. Sequencing used PBMCs. All receptors come from a human donor in good health (CMV status not recorded). Some clones in this sample may be carry-over from other donors' samples.

The chain joins TRBV29-1 to TRBJ1-1; D call uncertain. The CDR3 has 14 amino acids. Germline V gives CDR1 SQVTM, CDR2 ANQGSEA. Trimming cost V 2 bases and J 1 base, with 11 bases left between them. The CDR3 DNA reads as TGCAGCGTTGAACGGAAGCTTACGAACACTGAAGCTTTCTTT. Amino acids: CSVERKLTNTEAFF.

Notes on this clonotype: This may stem from a read error, because a much larger clone lies one nucleotide away. The chain couples TRBV7-2 to TRBJ2-2; D unresolved. The CDR3 consists of 17 residues. The V gene's germline CDR1 is SGHTA and CDR2 FQGNSA. Trimming pared 2 bases from V and 2 bases from J, leaving 15 bases between. The CDR3 is CASSLFIGSPNTGELFF. In nucleotides, the CDR3 is TGTGCCAGCAGCTTATTTATCGGGTCCCCAAACACCGGGGAGCTGTTTTTT.

The V call is TRBV6-5, the J call TRBJ1-6; TRBD1 is a possible D gene (5 bases). This CDR3 contains 15 residues. V was pared by 0 bases and J by 5 bases, with 8 bases between. The germline CDR1 and CDR2 sequences are MNHEY and SVGAGI. The DNA for the CDR3 is TGTGCCAGCAGTTACTCGCAGGACAATAATTCACCCCTCCACTTT. Translating it yields CASSYSQDNNSPLHF.

V usage is TRBV13 and J usage is TRBJ1-6; D unclear. Trimming shortened V by 4 bases and J by 0 bases, and 7 bases separated the two germline ends. The CDR3 contains 15 residues. Germline CDR1 and CDR2: PRHDT and FYEKMQ (reference sequence). CDR3 residues: CASSSRVSYNSPLHF. CDR3 sequence (DNA): TGTGCCAGCAGCTCTCGGGTCTCCTATAATTCACCCCTCCACTTT.

The V and J genes are TRBV11-2 and TRBJ2-7; 8 nucleotides agree with TRBD2. The CDR3 loop spans 16 amino acids. Germline CDR1 reads SGHAT; CDR2 reads FQNNGV. The V and J ends lost 6 bases and 0 bases, in that order; junction bases with no gene match: 10. The CDR3 sequence is CASRLSPGGVSYEQYF. The DNA for the CDR3 is TGTGCCAGCAGGCTTAGCCCGGGGGGGGTCTCCTACGAGCAGTACTTC.

Notes on this clonotype: A much bigger clone sits one base away, suggesting this may be a read error. This chain uses TRBV19 with TRBJ1-5; 7 nucleotides agree with TRBD1. After removal of 11 bases from V and 6 bases from J, the junction contained 13 bases not matched to a gene. Germline V gene sequence: CDR1 LNHDA, CDR2 SQIVND (reference sequence). This CDR3 is 14 amino acids long. The CDR3 bases are TGTGCCTGCCACCGACAGGGAAATGGTCAGCCCCAGCATTTT. It specifies CACHRQGNGQPQHF.

The DNA of the CDR3 is TGTGCCAGCAGTTCGTGGGAGTGGAATGAGCAGTTCTTC. This sequence encodes CASSSWEWNEQFF. The genes are TRBV6-2 or TRBV6-3 and TRBJ2-1; maybe TRBD2 (5 bases). Germline CDR1 reads MNHEY; CDR2 reads SVGEGT. The CDR3 runs to 13 residues. Trimming cost V 4 bases and J 7 bases, with 11 bases left between them.

This clonotype has at least ten counts. The V gene is TRBV7-8, the J gene TRBJ1-1; 8 bases are a match to TRBD1. Germline V gene sequence: CDR1 SGHVS, CDR2 FQNEAQ. Losses at the gene ends were 5 bases for V and 0 bases for J; bases not matched to a gene: 5. The CDR3 is 15 residues long. DNA for the CDR3: TGTGCCAGCAGCCACGGGACAGGCATGAACACTGAAGCTTTCTTT. It encodes CASSHGTGMNTEAFF.

V usage is TRBV6-6 and J usage is TRBJ1-5; the match to TRBD1 covers 10 bases. This CDR3 is 15 amino acids long. The V and J ends lost 5 bases and 7 bases, in that order; junction bases with no gene match: 8. Germline CDR1 and CDR2: MNHNY and SVGAGI (reference sequence). The CDR3 coding sequence is TGTGCCAGCAGTGCGACAGGGGGCTTAGGGCAGCCCCAGCATTTT. This encodes CASSATGGLGQPQHF.

The rearrangement links TRBV4-1 to TRBJ1-5, with TRBD1 identical over 8 bases. The ends lost 7 bases at V and 4 bases at J; junction bases unmatched: 9. Germline-derived CDR1 and CDR2 are MGHRA and YSYEKL. This CDR3 spans 15 amino acids. CDR3 sequence: CASILGTGRNQPQHF. Here the CDR3 DNA reads TGCGCCAGCATCCTTGGGACAGGTAGAAATCAGCCCCAGCATTTT.

The V and J genes are TRBV7-2 and TRBJ2-1; 8 nucleotides line up with TRBD1. CDR1 SGHTA and CDR2 FQGNSA come from the germline V gene. Trimming cost V 2 bases and J 2 bases; bases outside gene matches: 2. The CDR3 is made up of 15 amino acids. The CDR3 region is CASSLYRGTYNEQFF. The DNA for the CDR3 is TGTGCCAGCAGCTTATACAGGGGGACCTACAATGAGCAGTTCTTC.

The CDR3 nucleotides are TGTGCCAGCAGCCGGGGATCTGTTCGGGATTCACCCCTCCACTTT. Translated, it gives CASSRGSVRDSPLHF. The J gene is TRBJ1-6, the V gene TRBV14; D unresolved. Germline V gives CDR1 SGHDN, CDR2 FVKESK. With 4 bases removed from V and 8 bases from J, the gap between germline ends came to 15 bases. The length of the CDR3 is 15 residues.

Many counts were recorded for this clonotype. V is TRBV6-1 and J is TRBJ1-4, with 7 nucleotides matching TRBD1. The CDR3 contains 14 residues. The germline CDR1 and CDR2 sequences are MNHNS and SASEGT. V was pared by 5 bases and J by 5 bases, with 5 bases of the junction left unmatched. The CDR3 region has the DNA TGTGCCAGCAGTCTGGGACAGACAAATGAAAAACTGTTTTTT. Translated, it gives CASSLGQTNEKLFF.

This chain uses TRBV20-1 with TRBJ1-5; 7 bases match TRBD1. This CDR3 is 15 amino acids long. V was clipped by 3 bases and J by 6 bases; unmatched bases: 11. CDR1 DFQATT and CDR2 SNEGSKA come from the germline V gene (reference sequence). This CDR3 is CSASGLQGIIQPQHF. In DNA form, the CDR3 reads TGCAGTGCTAGCGGTTTACAGGGGATTATTCAGCCCCAGCATTTT.

This clonotype was counted only a few times. CDR3 DNA sequence: TGTGCCAGCAGCAGACAAGGGAATCGGGTCATTCAGTACTTC. Translating gives CASSRQGNRVIQYF. The chain recombines TRBV7-2 with TRBJ2-4; D gene ambiguous. Trimming took 5 bases from V and 9 from J, leaving 17 bases between them. CDR1 and CDR2 from the germline V gene are SGHTA and FQGNSA. The CDR3 has 14 residues. The full variable domain, its missing parts supplied by reference TRBV7-2 and TRBJ2-4, is GAGVSQSPSNKVTEKGKDVELRCDPISGHTALYWYRQSLGQGLEFLIYFQGNSAPDKSGLPSDRFSAERTGGSVSTLTIQRTQQEDSAVYLCASSRQGNRVIQYFGAGTRLSVL.

About this clonotype: This sequence may be a read error, since a much larger clone differs from it by one base. The chain recombines TRBV11-2 with TRBJ2-1; D call uncertain. The CDR3 extends over 13 amino acids. From germline, CDR1 is SGHAT and CDR2 FQNNGV. CDR3 sequence reads: CASSLPPPNEKFF. CDR3 DNA: TGTGCCAGCAGCTTACCCCCCCCCAATGAGAAGTTCTTC.

The CDR3 sequence: CASKEGQSNQPQHF. CDR3 bases: TGTGCCAGCAAGGAGGGACAAAGCAATCAGCCCCAGCATTTT. This sequence joins TRBV2 and TRBJ1-5, with a tentative D call TRBD1 (6 bases). V lost 7 bases, J lost 1 base, and 11 bases lay in between. Germline V lookup: CDR1 SNHLY, CDR2 FYNNEI. The length of the CDR3 is 14 residues. Drawing the rest from reference TRBV2 and TRBJ1-5, the complete variable domain is EPEVTQTPSHQVTQMGQEVILRCVPISNHLYFYWYRQILGQKVEFLVSFYNNEISEKSEIFDDQFSVERPDGSNFTLKIRSTKLEDSAMYFCASKEGQSNQPQHFGDGTRLSIL.

The chain carries TRBV4-3 and TRBJ2-1; D unclear. V was pared by 0 bases and J by 1 base, with 13 bases between. Germline V gene sequence: CDR1 LGHNA, CDR2 YSLEER. The CDR3 length is 17 residues. Here the CDR3 DNA reads TGCGCCAGCAGCCAAGAGGAGACGTTGGATTCCTACAATGAGCAGTTCTTC. Translated: CASSQEETLDSYNEQFF.

This clonotype was recorded many times. The V and J genes are TRBV6-1 and TRBJ2-6; D unresolved. The CDR3 has 15 residues. V was clipped by 3 bases and J by 2 bases, with 8 bases between them. Germline CDR1 and CDR2: MNHNS and SASEGT. The CDR3 reads CASSDLKAGANVLTF. CDR3 sequence (DNA): TGTGCCAGCAGTGATCTAAAAGCTGGGGCCAACGTCCTGACTTTC.